One and the same sample provided the 20 T cell receptor beta chains below, sequenced in a study of blood T cell repertoires in COVID-19. Produced via immunoSEQ multiplex PCR; TCRdb's table is partial and in-frame only. The sample has around 250,000 clones, around four fifths seen once. The material sequenced was peripheral blood. The source is a man younger than 45 who had recovered from COVID-19.

CDR3 amino acids: CAISDWQLNTEAFF. CDR3 DNA sequence: TGTGCCATCAGTGATTGGCAGTTGAACACTGAAGCTTTCTTT. This chain connects TRBV10-3 to TRBJ1-1; no clear D gene. The V end lost 3 bases, the J end lost 0 bases, and 8 bases lay between the germline ends. There are 14 residues in the CDR3. Germline V gene lookup returns CDR1 ENHRY and CDR2 SYGVKD.

J is TRBJ2-3 and V is TRBV7-9, with 8 bases matching TRBD1. CDR1 is SEHNR and CDR2 is FQNEAQ in the germline V gene (reference sequence). CDR3 length: 19 amino acids. Germline trimming cut 4 bases from V and 0 bases from J; bases unmatched to any gene: 15. The CDR3 region is CASSSRRGLTPSSTDTQYF. CDR3 nucleotides: TGTGCCAGCAGCTCACGCAGGGGGCTCACACCCTCTAGCACAGATACGCAGTATTTT. The entire variable domain, with the rest obtained from reference TRBV7-9 and TRBJ2-3, is as follows: DTGVSQNPRHKITKRGQNVTFRCDPISEHNRLYWYRQTLGQGPEFLTYFQNEAQLEKSRLLSDRFSAERPKGSFSTLEIQRTEQGDSAMYLCASSSRRGLTPSSTDTQYFGPGTRLTVL.

J is TRBJ1-2 and V is TRBV2; D unresolved. The length of the CDR3 is 13 residues. V lost 4 bases and J lost 14, with 20 bases in between. In germline, CDR1 is SNHLY, CDR2 FYNNEI. CDR3 sequence (DNA): TGTGCCAGCAGTGTAGGAACTGCAGCAGGTGGGACCTTC. It encodes CASSVGTAAGGTF.

This clone was seen more than once but under ten times. The chain combines TRBV18 with TRBJ2-1; 12 nucleotides agree with TRBD2. CDR1 is KGHSH, CDR2 LQKENI, per germline. The CDR3 has 16 residues. V shed 3 bases and J 6 bases; nucleotides not matched to a gene: 6. DNA for the CDR3: TGTGCCAGCTCACCCCTCACTAGCGGGGGGCCCAATGAGCAGTTCTTC. Encoded protein: CASSPLTSGGPNEQFF.

CDR3 DNA: TGTGCCAGCAGTGAAGCACCGCTCGGGACCCAGTACTTC. Translating gives CASSEAPLGTQYF. The rearrangement uses TRBV2 and TRBJ2-5; the D is unclear. Germline V gene data show CDR1 as SNHLY and CDR2 as FYNNEI. Trimming cost V 0 bases and J 7 bases, with 9 bases left between them. CDR3 size: 13 residues.

The J gene is TRBJ1-3, the V gene TRBV24-1; the match to TRBD1 covers 7 bases. The J segment lost 0 bases and the V segment lost 5 bases, leaving 6 bases of the junction unmatched. Per the germline V gene, CDR1 is KGHDR and CDR2 is SFDVKD. The CDR3 runs 16 residues. The CDR3 protein is CATSGKGQFSGNTIYF. The CDR3 DNA follows: TGTGCCACCAGTGGAAAGGGACAGTTCTCTGGAAACACCATATATTTT.

The chain couples TRBV5-1 to TRBJ2-2; 13 bases are shared with TRBD2. The CDR3 spans 16 residues. V was clipped by 4 bases and J by 5 bases; unmatched bases: 5. The germline V gene has CDR1 SGHRS and CDR2 YFSETQ. The CDR3 loop reads CASSLGLAGITGELFF. The CDR3 DNA reads as TGCGCCAGCAGCCTGGGACTAGCGGGGATAACCGGGGAGCTGTTTTTT.

Concerning this clone: The sample has other DNA sequences that encode this CDR3 too. The chain has TRBV4-1 and TRBJ1-2; D remains unclear. V dropped 0 bases and J dropped 4 bases, with 3 bases sitting between them. This CDR3 contains 12 residues. From germline, CDR1 is MGHRA and CDR2 YSYEKL. CDR3 coding DNA: TGCGCCAGCAGCCAAGATCTCTATGGCTACACCTTC. Translating it yields CASSQDLYGYTF.

The CDR3 DNA sequence: TGTGCCATCCAAGACAGGGGGCAAAGCGGGGAGCTGTTTTTT. Amino acid sequence: CAIQDRGQSGELFF. This chain joins TRBV28 and TRBJ2-2, with 10 bases that match TRBD1. The junction had 9 bases not matched to a gene; V was cut back by 10 bases and J by 7 bases. The CDR3 covers 14 residues. The germline V gene has CDR1 MDHEN and CDR2 SYDVKM.

V usage is TRBV2 and J usage is TRBJ2-1; D call uncertain. The CDR3 has 16 amino acids. CDR1 is SNHLY, CDR2 FYNNEI, per germline. Deletions cut 7 bases from V and 4 bases from J, with 20 bases between. CDR3 sequence: CASTPPWPSRYNEQFF. The DNA for the CDR3 is TGTGCCAGCACCCCACCGTGGCCCTCACGATACAATGAGCAGTTCTTC.

The chain has TRBV24-1 and TRBJ2-1; 14 nucleotides match TRBD2. Germline lookup yields CDR1 KGHDR and CDR2 SFDVKD. J was trimmed by 8 bases and V by 2 bases; bases with no gene match: 4. The CDR3 is 16 amino acids. CDR3 region: CATSDSTSGGVDEQFF. The CDR3 bases are TGTGCCACCAGTGATTCGACTAGCGGGGGGGTCGATGAGCAGTTCTTC.

There are a few counts of this clone. This sample includes further DNA sequences coding for the same CDR3. The chain employs TRBV24-1 and TRBJ1-2; tentative D call: TRBD1 (6 bases). The CDR3 loop spans 13 amino acids. The germline V and J ends were trimmed by 2 bases and 8 bases, with 11 bases remaining between them. Per the germline V gene, CDR1 is KGHDR and CDR2 is SFDVKD. CDR3 DNA: TGTGCCACCAGTGATTCGGACAGAGGAGGCTACACCTTC. This sequence encodes CATSDSDRGGYTF.

The V and J genes are TRBV6-6 and TRBJ1-6, with a tentative D call TRBD1 (5 bases). Germline-derived CDR1 and CDR2 are MNHNY and SVGAGI (reference sequence). This CDR3 is built from 14 residues. V lost 6 bases and J 7 bases, leaving 13 bases between the germline ends. The DNA for the CDR3 is TGTGCCAGCAGCCAGACAGTGAGAAATTCACCCCTCCACTTT. This gives the protein CASSQTVRNSPLHF.

V is TRBV5-5 and J is TRBJ1-5; D possibly corresponds to TRBD1 (5 bases). V was clipped by 2 bases and J by 4 bases, with 16 bases between them. Germline CDR1 SGHKS, CDR2 YYEKEE (reference sequence). The CDR3 has 16 residues. CDR3 protein: CASSFGFLGLNQPQHF. CDR3 DNA: TGTGCCAGCAGCTTTGGGTTCTTGGGGCTAAATCAGCCCCAGCATTTT.

The chain uses TRBV5-1 and TRBJ1-2, with D possibly being TRBD1 (5 bases). The CDR3 is 14 residues long. From germline, CDR1 is SGHRS and CDR2 YFSETQ. Trimming pared 0 bases from V and 8 bases from J, leaving 14 bases between. CDR3 sequence: CASSLGDRKRGYTF. The CDR3 DNA sequence: TGCGCCAGCAGCTTGGGCGACAGAAAGAGAGGCTACACCTTC.

The chain is built from TRBV5-1 and TRBJ1-2; 10 bases align to TRBD1. Germline CDR1 SGHRS, CDR2 YFSETQ. The J segment lost 3 bases and the V segment lost 4 bases, leaving 9 bases of the junction unmatched. The CDR3 contains 16 residues. CDR3 residues: CASSPWDRGMDYGYTF. DNA of the CDR3: TGCGCCAGCAGCCCATGGGACAGGGGTATGGACTATGGCTACACCTTC.

This clone was counted a single time. This chain joins TRBV19 and TRBJ2-1; TRBD2 agrees at 13 bases. The CDR3 runs 20 residues. CDR1 LNHDA and CDR2 SQIVND come from the germline V gene (reference sequence). The ends lost 5 bases at V and 0 bases at J; junction bases unmatched: 13. CDR3 DNA: TGTGCCAGTAGTGCAAGGAGAGGACTAGCGGGGGAGAGCTCCTACAATGAGCAGTTCTTC. It translates to CASSARRGLAGESSYNEQFF.

This sequence joins TRBV6-5 and TRBJ2-7; D may be TRBD1 (6 bases). The CDR3 loop spans 14 amino acids. Germline lookup yields CDR1 MNHEY and CDR2 SVGAGI. Between the trimmed V and J ends, which lost 5 bases and 0 bases, there was a span of 11 bases. CDR3 in amino acids: CASSKTGSSYEQYV. In DNA, the CDR3 is TGTGCCAGCAGTAAGACAGGAAGCTCCTACGAGCAGTACGTC.

About this clone itself: Additional DNA sequences in this sample encode the identical CDR3. The gene calls are TRBV2 and TRBJ1-5, with D possibly being TRBD1 (6 bases). V gave up 2 bases and J gave up 0 bases, with 8 bases separating them. Germline CDR1 and CDR2: SNHLY and FYNNEI. This CDR3 region has 15 residues. The CDR3 nucleotides read TGTGCCAGCAGTGAACAGGGGCTTAGCAATCAGCCCCAGCATTTT. Its protein is CASSEQGLSNQPQHF.

The chain joins TRBV13 to TRBJ2-7; 8 nucleotides line up with TRBD1. The J segment lost 13 bases and the V segment lost 0 bases, leaving 5 bases of the junction unmatched. The germline V gene has CDR1 PRHDT and CDR2 FYEKMQ (reference sequence). This CDR3 region has 12 residues. CDR3 DNA sequence: TGTGCCAGCAGCTTAGGAGACAGGGGAGCTTACTTC. Translating gives CASSLGDRGAYF.